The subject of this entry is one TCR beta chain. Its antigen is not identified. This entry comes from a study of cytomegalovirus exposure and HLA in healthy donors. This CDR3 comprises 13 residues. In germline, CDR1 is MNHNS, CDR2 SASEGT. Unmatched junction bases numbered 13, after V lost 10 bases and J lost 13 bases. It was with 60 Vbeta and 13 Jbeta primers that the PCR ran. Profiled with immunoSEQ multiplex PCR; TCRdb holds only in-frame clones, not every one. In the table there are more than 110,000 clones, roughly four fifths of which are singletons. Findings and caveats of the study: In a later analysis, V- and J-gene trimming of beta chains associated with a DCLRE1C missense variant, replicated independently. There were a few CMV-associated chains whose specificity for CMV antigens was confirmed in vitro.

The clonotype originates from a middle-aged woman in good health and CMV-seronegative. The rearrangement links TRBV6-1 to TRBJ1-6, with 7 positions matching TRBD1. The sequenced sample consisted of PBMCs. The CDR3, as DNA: TGTGCCACCAATGACAGGGATTTCGGTCCCCTCCACTTT. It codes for CATNDRDFGPLHF.